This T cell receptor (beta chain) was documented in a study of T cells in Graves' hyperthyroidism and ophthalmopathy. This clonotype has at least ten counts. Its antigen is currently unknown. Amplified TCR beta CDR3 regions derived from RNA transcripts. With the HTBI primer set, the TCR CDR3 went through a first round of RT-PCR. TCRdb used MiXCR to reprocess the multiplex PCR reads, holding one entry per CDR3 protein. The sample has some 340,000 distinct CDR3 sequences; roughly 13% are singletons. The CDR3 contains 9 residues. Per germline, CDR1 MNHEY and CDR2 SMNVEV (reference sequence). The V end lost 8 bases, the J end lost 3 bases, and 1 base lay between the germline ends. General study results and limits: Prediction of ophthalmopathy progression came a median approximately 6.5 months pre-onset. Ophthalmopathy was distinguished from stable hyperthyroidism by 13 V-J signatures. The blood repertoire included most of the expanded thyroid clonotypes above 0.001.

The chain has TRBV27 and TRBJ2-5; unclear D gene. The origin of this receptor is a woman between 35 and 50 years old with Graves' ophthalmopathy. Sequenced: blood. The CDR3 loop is CASEETQYF. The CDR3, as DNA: TGTGCCAGCGAAGAGACCCAGTACTTC.